Listed below are T cell receptor beta chains from one sample, sequenced in a study of cytomegalovirus exposure and HLA in healthy donors. Libraries were prepared by immunoSEQ multiplex PCR; TCRdb keeps only in-frame clonotypes and omits some of them. The table lists about 130,000 clones, approximately 81% of them singletons. Input material: PBMCs. Receptors were obtained from a young man in good health and CMV-seropositive. CDR3s include the opening cysteine and the closing phenylalanine or tryptophan. The D gene is left open where the match is weak. Rows may omit the clone size; those that give it use once, few, many or a size class.

TRBV11-2,once,TRBJ1-1,NA,CASSFRGLTEAFF,TGTGCCAGCAGCTTCCGCGGGCTAACTGAAGCTTTCTTT
TRBV5-1,NA,TRBJ1-4,TRBD1,CASSSMGQRNEKLFF,TGCGCCAGCAGCTCGATGGGACAGCGTAATGAAAAACTGTTTTTT
TRBV30,NA,TRBJ1-2,NA,CAWAPPGRDYGYTF,TGTGCCTGGGCCCCCCCGGGGAGAGACTATGGCTACACCTTC
TRBV15,NA,TRBJ2-2,TRBD1,CATSRDYGQGTGELFF,TGTGCCACCAGCAGAGATTACGGACAGGGGACCGGGGAGCTGTTTTTT
TRBV6-4,NA,TRBJ1-1,TRBD1,CASSEASGGGHKRF,TGTGCCAGCAGTGAAGCCTCAGGGGGCGGGCACAAACGATTT
TRBV6-1,NA,TRBJ1-1,NA,CASLQGFTEAFF,TGTGCCAGCTTACAGGGTTTTACTGAAGCTTTCTTT
TRBV5-6,NA,TRBJ2-5,NA,CASSLDYQETQYF,TGTGCCAGCAGCTTGGACTACCAAGAGACCCAGTACTTC
TRBV4-3,NA,TRBJ2-3,TRBD2,CASSPERGVMYTQYF,TGCGCCAGCAGCCCGGAGCGGGGGGTGATGTATACGCAGTATTTT
TRBV6-1,NA,TRBJ1-3,TRBD1,CASSERGQGWPGNTIYF,TGTGCCAGCAGTGAACGGGGACAGGGTTGGCCTGGAAACACCATATATTTT
TRBV5-6,NA,TRBJ2-7,TRBD2,CASSLNRKVIAGLYEQYF,TGTGCCAGCAGCCTTAATCGCAAGGTGATAGCGGGATTGTACGAGCAGTACTTC
TRBV5-6,NA,TRBJ1-2,TRBD1,CASSSWKTGGYGYTF,TGTGCCAGCAGCTCGTGGAAGACAGGGGGCTATGGCTACACCTTC
TRBV7-2,NA,TRBJ1-2,TRBD1,CASSLVRGGTGDGYTF,TGTGCCAGCAGCTTAGTGAGAGGGGGGACAGGGGATGGCTACACCTTC
TRBV6-6,few,TRBJ2-3,NA,CASSLYDTQYF,TGTGCCAGCAGTCTATACGATACGCAGTATTTT
TRBV9,NA,TRBJ1-6,NA,CASSPRHEHYNSPLHF,TGTGCCAGCAGCCCACGCCACGAACATTATAATTCACCCCTCCACTTT
TRBV6-6,NA,TRBJ2-5,NA,CASSYAWRIGETQYF,TGTGCCAGCAGTTACGCCTGGAGGATTGGAGAGACCCAGTACTTC
TRBV6-1,NA,TRBJ1-5,NA,CASSEGGHRGQPQHF,TGTGCCAGCAGTGAGGGAGGTCATAGGGGTCAGCCCCAGCATTTT
TRBV29-1,NA,TRBJ2-2,TRBD1,CSVGGQGNTGELFF,TGCAGCGTTGGGGGACAGGGTAATACCGGGGAGCTGTTTTTT
TRBV6-1,NA,TRBJ2-6,NA,CASSAGANVLTF,TGTGCCAGCTCGGCTGGGGCCAACGTCCTGACTTTC
TRBV7-2,NA,TRBJ2-5,TRBD1,CASSLGQGKETQYF,TGTGCCAGCAGCCTGGGACAGGGGAAAGAGACCCAGTACTTC
TRBV9,NA,TRBJ2-1,TRBD2,CASSAGTRSNEQFF,TGTGCCAGCAGCGCCGGGACTAGGTCCAATGAGCAGTTCTTC
TRBV6-5,NA,TRBJ2-7,TRBD1,CASSYETGTYEQYF,TGTGCCAGCAGTTACGAGACAGGGACCTACGAGCAGTACTTC
TRBV4-3,NA,TRBJ2-3,TRBD1,CASSQGFETGGPDTQYF,TGCGCCAGCAGCCAAGGTTTCGAGACAGGGGGACCAGATACGCAGTATTTT
TRBV19,once,TRBJ2-7,NA,CASSRGLGPYEQYF,TGTGCCAGTAGTCGAGGGTTAGGGCCCTACGAGCAGTACTTC
TRBV7-9,NA,TRBJ1-1,NA,CASSSPAGVGRDTEAFF,TGTGCCAGCAGCTCCCCCGCGGGGGTCGGAAGGGACACTGAAGCTTTCTTT
TRBV7-6,once,TRBJ2-7,NA,CASSLERQDLYEQYF,TGTGCCAGCAGCCTCGAGAGACAGGACCTCTACGAGCAGTACTTC
TRBV4-1,few,TRBJ1-2,TRBD1,CASSQGRDRVNGYTF,TGCGCCAGCAGCCAGGGCCGGGACAGGGTCAATGGCTACACCTTC
TRBV11-2,NA,TRBJ2-1,TRBD1,CASSLDTGDYNEQFF,TGTGCCAGCAGCTTAGATACAGGGGACTACAATGAGCAGTTCTTC
TRBV19,NA,TRBJ1-5,NA,CASTPDSYQPQHF,TGTGCCAGTACCCCGGACAGTTATCAGCCCCAGCATTTT
TRBV4-3,NA,TRBJ1-5,NA,CASSQDWGSNQPQHF,TGCGCCAGCAGCCAAGATTGGGGCTCCAATCAGCCCCAGCATTTT
TRBV2,NA,TRBJ1-2,TRBD1,CASSAARQGTYGYTF,TGTGCCAGCAGTGCGGCCAGACAGGGTACTTATGGCTACACCTTC
TRBV7-8,NA,TRBJ1-4,NA,CASSPDGRGNEKLFF,TGTGCCAGCAGCCCGGACGGACGGGGTAATGAAAAACTGTTTTTT
TRBV11-2,NA,TRBJ1-2,NA,CASSLLRSTENYGYTF,TGTGCCAGCAGCTTACTTCGATCGACAGAGAACTATGGCTACACCTTC
TRBV7-9,NA,TRBJ2-1,NA,CASSLASGGPPRNEQFF,TGTGCCAGCAGCTTAGCAAGTGGAGGTCCCCCACGCAATGAGCAGTTCTTC
TRBV2,NA,TRBJ1-2,NA,CASSQKDSLGRGYTF,TGTGCCAGCAGTCAAAAGGACTCTCTTGGTCGTGGCTACACCTTC
TRBV6-5,NA,TRBJ1-4,NA,CASSDRQAGEKLFF,TGTGCCAGCAGTGACCGACAGGCAGGCGAAAAACTGTTTTTT
TRBV5-1,NA,TRBJ1-2,TRBD1,CASSLVTGGRRGYTF,TGCGCCAGCAGCTTGGTGACAGGGGGCCGGCGAGGCTACACCTTC
TRBV27,NA,TRBJ1-6,NA,CASSLSGRLNSPLHF,TGTGCCAGCAGTTTATCTGGCAGGCTCAATTCACCCCTCCACTTT
TRBV15,NA,TRBJ2-5,NA,CATSRGSQDQETQYF,TGTGCCACCAGCAGAGGGTCCCAGGACCAAGAGACCCAGTACTTC
TRBV2,NA,TRBJ2-3,TRBD2,CASRTSGHTDTQYF,TGTGCCAGCAGGACTAGCGGACACACAGATACGCAGTATTTT
TRBV4-2,NA,TRBJ1-2,NA,CASSPYFKTRQNYGYTF,TGTGCCAGCAGCCCATACTTCAAGACAAGACAGAACTATGGCTACACCTTC
TRBV7-2,NA,TRBJ1-1,NA,CASSLDWASVTRNTEAFF,TGTGCCAGCAGCTTAGATTGGGCGAGTGTAACCAGGAACACTGAAGCTTTCTTT
TRBV7-7,NA,TRBJ2-2,NA,CASSLTETNTGELFF,TGTGCCAGCAGCTTAACCGAAACTAACACCGGGGAGCTGTTTTTT
TRBV30,few,TRBJ2-5,TRBD1,CAWSPRTGTETQYF,TGTGCCTGGAGTCCACGGACAGGGACGGAGACCCAGTACTTC
TRBV5-1,once,TRBJ2-5,TRBD2,CASSSGGAGETQYF,TGCGCCAGCAGCTCCGGGGGGGCTGGGGAGACCCAGTACTTC
TRBV19,NA,TRBJ2-1,TRBD2,CASSIAGGPYEQFF,TGTGCCAGTAGTATCGCGGGAGGGCCCTATGAGCAGTTCTTC
TRBV7-8,NA,TRBJ2-1,TRBD1,CASSLTGDAYEQFF,TGTGCCAGCAGCTTGACAGGGGATGCGTATGAGCAGTTCTTC
TRBV11-3,NA,TRBJ2-7,TRBD2,CASSLGGGDEQYF,TGTGCCAGCAGCTTAGGGGGGGGAGACGAGCAGTACTTC
TRBV6-1,NA,TRBJ2-7,TRBD1,CASSEGRGQGVGQYF,TGTGCCAGCAGTGAAGGACGCGGACAGGGTGTCGGGCAGTACTTC
TRBV7-9,NA,TRBJ2-7,TRBD1,CASSFGQGTYEQYF,TGTGCCAGCAGCTTCGGACAGGGGACCTACGAGCAGTACTTC
TRBV30,NA,TRBJ2-2,TRBD1,CAWSLDRATGELFF,TGTGCCTGGTCCCTGGACAGGGCTACCGGGGAGCTGTTTTTT
TRBV19,NA,TRBJ2-2,NA,CASNRGTGELFF,TGTGCCAGTAATCGGGGGACCGGGGAGCTGTTTTTT
TRBV10-3,few,TRBJ2-7,NA,CAISDRSDEQYF,TGTGCCATCAGTGACAGAAGTGACGAGCAGTACTTC
TRBV5-1,NA,TRBJ1-4,NA,CASSFSLTSEKLFF,TGCGCCAGCAGCTTTAGTTTAACTTCTGAAAAACTGTTTTTT
TRBV19,NA,TRBJ1-1,NA,CASSIFVRGNTEAFF,TGTGCCAGTAGTATTTTCGTACGAGGGAACACTGAAGCTTTCTTT
TRBV6-5,NA,TRBJ2-2,NA,CASSPLMNTGELFF,TGTGCCAGCAGCCCGTTAATGAACACCGGGGAGCTGTTTTTT
TRBV7-2,NA,TRBJ1-6,NA,CASTPGSYNSPLHF,TGTGCCAGCACCCCGGGCTCCTATAATTCACCCCTCCACTTT
TRBV30,NA,TRBJ2-1,TRBD1,CAWSERDRAYNEQFF,TGTGCCTGGAGTGAACGGGACAGAGCCTACAATGAGCAGTTCTTC
TRBV5-1,NA,TRBJ1-2,TRBD1,CASSLETGRGYGYTF,TGCGCCAGCAGCTTGGAGACAGGGCGGGGCTATGGCTACACCTTC
TRBV12-5,NA,TRBJ2-5,NA,CASGSDTEETQYF,TGTGCTAGTGGTTCGGACACTGAAGAGACCCAGTACTTC